The T cell receptor delta chain described here comes from a study of γδ T cells in repeated Plasmodium falciparum infection. Study conclusions and caveats: Donors in Mali lived in a small rural village, largely one ethnic group. Vdelta2-negative gammadelta repertoires appeared less diverse and less shared in Malian than Australian children.

This clone was counted ten times or more. Its specificity is not known. The protein listed by TCRdb differs at residue 10 from the translated DNA, so the DNA translation is shown. TCRdb processed the multiplex PCR reads again with the CATT caller. The table has tens of thousands of delta-chain clones, over 0.9% seen once; the top ten hold 7.5% to 10%. V was clipped by 0 bases and J by 0 bases; unmatched bases: 19. The CDR3 contains 21 residues. CDR1 is TSWWSYY, CDR2 QGS, per germline. Gammadelta T cells were flow-sorted from PBMC into Vgamma9/Vdelta2+ and Vdelta2-negative populations for bulk analysis.

The receptor's source is a pool of human donors (malaria-infected and uninfected, not separated). Sequencing used gamma-delta T cells from blood. This sequence joins TRDV1 and TRDJ1, with 7 bases lining up with TRDD3. DNA of the CDR3: TGTGCTCTTGGGGAACTGAAAGTTCTGCCCACCTGGGGGGAATACACCGATAAACTCATCTTT. It yields the protein CALGELKVLPTWGEYTDKLIF.